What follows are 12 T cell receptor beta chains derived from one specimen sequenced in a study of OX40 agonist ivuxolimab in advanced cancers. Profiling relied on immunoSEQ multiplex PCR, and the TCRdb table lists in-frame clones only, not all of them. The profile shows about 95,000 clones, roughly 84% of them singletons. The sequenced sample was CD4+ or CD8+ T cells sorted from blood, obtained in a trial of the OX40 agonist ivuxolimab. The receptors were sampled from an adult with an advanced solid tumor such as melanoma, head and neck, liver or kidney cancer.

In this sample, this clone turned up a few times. CDR3 nucleotides: TGTGCCAGCAGCTTTTCCGGGACGTTGATGGACCAGTACTTC. Translating gives CASSFSGTLMDQYF. The rearrangement uses TRBV7-2 and TRBJ2-5, with D perhaps TRBD1 or TRBD2 (5 bases each). V was shortened by 3 bases and J by 10 bases, with 18 bases between the two germline ends. CDR3 length: 14 amino acids. Germline CDR1 and CDR2: SGHTA and FQGNSA.

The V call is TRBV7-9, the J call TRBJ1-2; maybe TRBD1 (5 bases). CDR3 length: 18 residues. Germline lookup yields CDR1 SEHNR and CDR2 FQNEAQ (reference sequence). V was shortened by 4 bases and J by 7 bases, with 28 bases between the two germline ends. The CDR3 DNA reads TGTGCCAGCAGCTCATCTTCTACGGCGGGGACCGGAGTCGGTGGCTACACCTTC. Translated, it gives CASSSSSTAGTGVGGYTF.

The CDR3 sequence is CASSLTSPYEQYF. CDR3 nucleotides: TGTGCCAGCAGCTTAACTTCCCCCTACGAGCAGTACTTC. The chain uses TRBV7-2 and TRBJ2-7, with unresolved D. V was trimmed by 2 bases and J by 2 bases, leaving 7 bases between them. This CDR3 is built from 13 residues. Germline V lookup: CDR1 SGHTA, CDR2 FQGNSA. The variable domain in full, completed from reference TRBV7-2 and TRBJ2-7, reads GAGVSQSPSNKVTEKGKDVELRCDPISGHTALYWYRQSLGQGLEFLIYFQGNSAPDKSGLPSDRFSAERTGGSVSTLTIQRTQQEDSAVYLCASSLTSPYEQYFGPGTRLTVT.

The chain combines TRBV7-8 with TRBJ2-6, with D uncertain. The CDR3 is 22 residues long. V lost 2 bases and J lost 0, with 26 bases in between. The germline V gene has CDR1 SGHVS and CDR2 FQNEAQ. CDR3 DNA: TGTGCCAGCAGCTTAAATTTGGTAGTTTTGACTGGCCTGAGCTCTGGGGCCAACGTCCTGACTTTC. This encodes CASSLNLVVLTGLSSGANVLTF.

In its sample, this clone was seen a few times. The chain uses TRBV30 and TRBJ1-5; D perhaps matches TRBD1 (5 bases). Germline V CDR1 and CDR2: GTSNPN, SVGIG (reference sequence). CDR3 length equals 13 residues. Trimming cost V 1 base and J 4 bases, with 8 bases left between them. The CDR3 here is CAWSGQLNQPQHF. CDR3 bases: TGTGCCTGGAGTGGACAGCTGAATCAGCCCCAGCATTTT.

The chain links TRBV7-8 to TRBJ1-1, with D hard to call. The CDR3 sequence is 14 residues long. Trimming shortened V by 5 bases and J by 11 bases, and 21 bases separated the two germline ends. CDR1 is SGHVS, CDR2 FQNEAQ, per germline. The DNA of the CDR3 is TGTGCCAGCAGCCAACCCGGGCCCACGATTTTTGCTTTCTTT. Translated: CASSQPGPTIFAFF.

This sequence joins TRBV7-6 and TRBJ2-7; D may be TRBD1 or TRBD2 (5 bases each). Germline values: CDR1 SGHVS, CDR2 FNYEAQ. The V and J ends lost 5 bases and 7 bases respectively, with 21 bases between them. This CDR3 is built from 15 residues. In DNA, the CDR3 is TGTGCCAGCAGCCGGCTCCGGGACCCCCCCCGAGAGCAGTACTTC. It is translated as CASSRLRDPPREQYF.

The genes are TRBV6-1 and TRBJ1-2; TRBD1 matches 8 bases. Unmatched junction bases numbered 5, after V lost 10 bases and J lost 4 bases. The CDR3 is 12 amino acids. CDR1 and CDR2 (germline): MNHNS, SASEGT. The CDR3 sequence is CATQDRAYGYTF. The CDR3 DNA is TGTGCCACCCAGGACAGGGCCTATGGCTACACCTTC.

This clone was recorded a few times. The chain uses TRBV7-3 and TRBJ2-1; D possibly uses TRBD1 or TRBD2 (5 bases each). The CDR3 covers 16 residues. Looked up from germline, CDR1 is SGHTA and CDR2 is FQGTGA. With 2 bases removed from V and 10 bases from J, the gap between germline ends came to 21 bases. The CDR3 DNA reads TGTGCCAGCAGCTTAGGAGATACTGGGACGGTTCTGGAGCAGTTCTTC. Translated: CASSLGDTGTVLEQFF.

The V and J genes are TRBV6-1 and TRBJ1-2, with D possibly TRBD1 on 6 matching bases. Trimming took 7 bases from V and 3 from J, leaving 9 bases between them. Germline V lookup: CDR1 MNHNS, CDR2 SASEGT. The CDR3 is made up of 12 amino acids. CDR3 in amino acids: CASKDSYYGYTF. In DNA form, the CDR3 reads TGTGCCAGCAAGGACAGCTACTATGGCTACACCTTC.

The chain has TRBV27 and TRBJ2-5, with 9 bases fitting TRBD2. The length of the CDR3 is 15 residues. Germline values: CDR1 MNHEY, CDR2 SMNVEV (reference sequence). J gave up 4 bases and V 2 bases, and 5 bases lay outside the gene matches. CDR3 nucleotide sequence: TGTGCCAGCAGTTTAGGGACTAGCCTCGTAGAGACCCAGTACTTC. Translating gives CASSLGTSLVETQYF.

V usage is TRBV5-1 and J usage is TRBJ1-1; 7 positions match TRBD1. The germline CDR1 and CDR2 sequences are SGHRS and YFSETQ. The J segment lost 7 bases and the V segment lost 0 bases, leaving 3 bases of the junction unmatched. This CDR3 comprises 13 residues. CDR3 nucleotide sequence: TGCGCCAGCAGCTTGGGGGGACAGTTTGAAGCTTTCTTT. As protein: CASSLGGQFEAFF.